The TCR beta chain described here comes from a study of shared clonotypes between healthy human individuals. Whole-study results and caveats: Naive subsets tended to show greater estimated richness than memory subsets.

CD45RO-negative CD8 cells positively selected for CCR7 made up the naive population, which excluded terminally differentiated effector memory CD45RA+ cells. Execution of the assay was at deep level. The authors distributed each subset's genomic DNA evenly over several immunoSEQ plates. Per sorted-subset replicate PCR, input was approximately 200 ng DNA, representing roughly 29,000 T cell genomes. Repertoires were generated with immunoSEQ multiplex PCR, while TCRdb's copy carries only in-frame clones and drops some. The sample has about 1,900,000 clones, 85% to 95% seen once. Germline CDR1 and CDR2: MNHEY and SMNVEV (reference sequence). Germline trimming cut 5 bases from V and 2 bases from J; bases unmatched to any gene: 6. The CDR3 contains 16 residues. With respect to this clone: What it binds is unknown.

Material for sequencing was naive CD8+ T cells sorted from blood. J is TRBJ2-7 and V is TRBV27; the match to TRBD2 covers 13 bases. The source of this sequence is a man in his late teens or twenties in good health. The CDR3 here is CASSPGTSGNTYEQYF. CDR3 DNA sequence: TGTGCCAGCAGTCCAGGGACTAGCGGGAATACCTACGAGCAGTACTTC.